The rows below give T cell receptor beta chains drawn from one sample of a study of T cell repertoires in cytomegalovirus infection. TCRdb itself ran the reads through MiXCR, one entry per CDR3 protein. The data contain around 310,000 distinct CDR3 sequences, roughly 17% of them seen just once; the ten biggest clones take up about 12%. Sequencing used PBMCs. These receptor sequences come from a human donor in good health (CMV status not recorded). Some clones in this sample may be carry-over from other donors' samples. The CDR3 runs from the conserved cysteine through the conserved F or W. A D gene is named only where the DNA matches it firmly. The size entry is marked missing in some rows and otherwise reads once, few, many or a size class.

TRBJ1-5,TRBV4-2,-,-,CASSLATQGPQHF,TGTGCCAGCAGCCTGGCAACCCAGGGGCCCCAGCATTTT
TRBJ2-5,TRBV6-2/TRBV6-3,many,-,CASSYSPSRGSTETQYF,TGTGCCAGCAGTTACTCGCCATCAAGGGGCAGTACGGAGACCCAGTACTTC
TRBJ2-3,TRBV20-1,few,TRBD2,CSARGTSGKPDTQYF,TGCAGTGCTAGGGGGACTAGCGGGAAACCAGATACGCAGTATTTT
TRBJ2-7,TRBV7-2,many,TRBD1,CASSLKQGVSYEQYF,TGTGCCAGCAGCTTAAAACAGGGGGTCTCCTACGAGCAGTACTTC
TRBJ2-3,TRBV7-2,many,-,CASSLDWGKDTQYF,TGTGCCAGCAGCTTAGACTGGGGGAAAGATACGCAGTATTTT
TRBJ1-5,TRBV20-1,-,-,CSATGTEYSNQPQHF,TGCAGTGCTACGGGTACAGAATATAGCAATCAGCCCCAGCATTTT
TRBJ2-7,TRBV10-3,many,-,CAISVGGGMAYEQYF,TGTGCCATCAGTGTAGGGGGGGGGATGGCCTACGAGCAGTACTTC
TRBJ2-7,TRBV12-3/TRBV12-4,few,-,CASRLREGGSYEQYF,TGTGCCAGCAGATTACGGGAAGGCGGCTCCTACGAGCAGTACTTC
TRBJ1-4,TRBV6-5,-,-,CASSYEGGASEKLFF,TGTGCCAGCAGTTACGAGGGGGGCGCCAGTGAAAAACTGTTTTTT
TRBJ1-1,TRBV28,few,-,CASSFGGQMNTEAFF,TGTGCCAGCAGTTTCGGGGGGCAAATGAACACTGAAGCTTTCTTT
TRBJ2-7,TRBV5-6,-,-,CASSLAGQGYEQYF,TGTGCCAGCAGCTTGGCCGGGCAGGGGTACGAGCAGTACTTC
TRBJ2-4,TRBV11-2,-,-,CASSSGSENIQYF,TGTGCCAGCAGCTCCGGGTCCGAAAACATTCAGTACTTC
TRBJ2-7,TRBV4-3,-,-,CASSPARGGVIPYEQYF,TGCGCCAGCAGCCCAGCGAGGGGGGGTGTCATTCCCTACGAGCAGTACTTC
TRBJ1-2,TRBV7-2,many,-,CASSFRTASGYTF,TGTGCCAGCAGCTTCCGGACAGCCTCGGGCTACACCTTC
TRBJ2-4,TRBV7-2,many,-,CASTPGRGILAKNIQYF,TGTGCCAGCACCCCCGGTCGAGGGATCTTAGCCAAAAACATTCAGTACTTC
TRBJ2-7,TRBV5-4,many,-,CASSLGGARGSREQYF,TGTGCCAGCAGCTTGGGTGGGGCCAGGGGATCGCGGGAGCAGTACTTC
TRBJ1-1,TRBV25-1,-,-,CASSDGGRVAFF,TGTGCCAGCAGTGACGGGGGCAGGGTCGCTTTCTTT
TRBJ1-1,TRBV6-5,-,TRBD1,CASSYGDRMNTEAFF,TGTGCCAGCAGTTACGGGGACAGGATGAACACTGAAGCTTTCTTT
TRBJ1-5,TRBV6-2/TRBV6-3,few,-,CASATSAYAGDPNQPQHF,TGTGCCAGCGCAACGTCGGCCTATGCAGGGGACCCGAATCAGCCCCAGCATTTT
TRBJ2-5,TRBV6-1,many,TRBD1,CASSEAAGTGQETQYF,TGTGCCAGCAGTGAAGCGGCCGGGACAGGCCAGGAGACCCAGTACTTC
TRBJ1-6,TRBV12-3/TRBV12-4,few,-,CASSFGGPPLHF,TGTGCCAGCAGTTTTGGGGGCCCACCCCTCCACTTT
TRBJ2-1,TRBV28,-,-,CASSRPGSSSYNEQFF,TGTGCCAGCAGTCGCCCTGGCAGCAGCTCCTACAATGAGCAGTTCTTC
TRBJ1-6,TRBV18,-,-,CASSPVQGNSPLHF,TGTGCCAGCTCACCAGTACAGGGAAATTCACCCCTCCACTTT
TRBJ1-1,TRBV20-1,few,-,CSAPDPVSGMNTEAFF,TGCAGTGCTCCGGATCCGGTTTCGGGAATGAACACTGAAGCTTTCTTT
TRBJ1-1,TRBV25-1,-,TRBD1,CASSRTGGYTEAFF,TGTGCCAGCTCCCGGACAGGGGGATACACTGAAGCTTTCTTT
TRBJ1-1,TRBV27,-,TRBD1,CASSEGAQRTEAFF,TGTGCCAGCAGTGAGGGGGCGCAGCGGACTGAAGCTTTCTTT
TRBJ1-2,TRBV5-1,many,-,CASREGTGGYTF,TGCGCCAGCAGAGAGGGAACGGGCGGCTACACCTTC
TRBJ1-5,TRBV6-1,-,TRBD1,CASSAGTVNQPQHF,TGTGCCAGCAGTGCCGGGACAGTCAATCAGCCCCAGCATTTT
TRBJ2-7,TRBV4-2,many,-,CASSQDRGPYEQYF,TGTGCCAGCAGCCAAGATAGAGGACCTTACGAGCAGTACTTC
TRBJ1-4,TRBV7-8,many,-,CASSLDAKLFF,TGTGCCAGCAGCCTTGACGCAAAACTGTTTTTT
TRBJ1-1,TRBV6-6,few,-,CASSYSRVGGTEAFF,TGTGCCAGCAGTTACTCGAGGGTAGGGGGCACTGAAGCTTTCTTT
TRBJ2-3,TRBV20-1,-,-,CSARLQVSTDTQYF,TGCAGTGCTAGATTACAGGTATCCACAGATACGCAGTATTTT